This entry features one T cell receptor beta chain sequence. The data were taken from a study of T cell responses to AZD1222 COVID-19 vaccine. Assay: immunoSEQ multiplex PCR; the TCRdb copy retains only in-frame clones and omits some. The data show 80,000 to 95,000 clones, 85% to 90% seen once. The TCR sequence derives from an adult who received the AZD1222 COVID-19 vaccine. Specimen: peripheral blood, collected 28 days after the second AZD1222 dose.

The CDR3 loop is CASSSGVERDEQYF. The CDR3 DNA sequence: TGTGCCAGCAGTTCGGGAGTGGAGAGGGACGAGCAGTACTTC. The chain carries TRBV28 and TRBJ2-7, with a possible D match to TRBD2 (6 bases). V was cut by 4 bases and J by 5 bases, with 15 bases left in between. CDR1 is MDHEN, CDR2 SYDVKM, per germline. The CDR3 spans 14 residues.